The 19 T cell receptor beta chains listed next were all sequenced from one sample in a study of blood T cell repertoires in COVID-19. Using immunoSEQ multiplex PCR, the repertoire was profiled, and TCRdb retains in-frame clones only, with some absent. The table shows about 190,000 clones, with roughly 89% occurring only once. Sample: peripheral blood. These receptors all come from a man aged 35 to 55 with acute or convalescent COVID-19.

V usage is TRBV5-1 and J usage is TRBJ2-5; TRBD2 agrees at 14 bases. V trimming: 7 bases; J trimming: 5 bases; junction bases outside the gene matches: 7. The CDR3 is 15 residues long. Germline CDR1 reads SGHRS; CDR2 reads YFSETQ. In nucleotides, the CDR3 is TGCGCCAGCGGGACTAGCGGGGGCCCGCAGGAGACCCAGTACTTC. It is translated as CASGTSGGPQETQYF.

V gene TRBV5-1 combines with J gene TRBJ2-6; TRBD2 is a possible D gene (5 bases). The germline V and J ends were trimmed by 2 bases and 0 bases, with 24 bases remaining between them. Germline lookup yields CDR1 SGHRS and CDR2 YFSETQ. CDR3 length: 21 residues. The CDR3 DNA is TGCGCCAGCAGCTTTTATATGGGAGTGGTCGAGGAGATCTCTGGGGCCAACGTCCTGACTTTC. Amino acid sequence: CASSFYMGVVEEISGANVLTF.

This chain links TRBV7-2 with TRBJ1-1; D is uncertain. V lost 8 bases to trimming and J lost 3 bases, with 13 bases between them. CDR1 and CDR2 (germline): SGHTA, FQGNSA. CDR3 length: 13 residues. The CDR3 coding sequence is TGTGCCAGCGGGCCGACCGGATACACTGAAGCTTTCTTT. Translated, it gives CASGPTGYTEAFF.

Concerning this clone: The junction differs from germline at one of its ends, possibly a read error. V and J are TRBV5-8 and TRBJ2-2; D might be TRBD2 (7 bases). The CDR3 covers 14 residues. The germline gives CDR1 SGHTS, CDR2 YDEGEE. CDR3 region: CASGRGANTGELFF. DNA for the CDR3: TGTGCCAGCGGTCGGGGGGCGAATACCGGGGAGCTGTTTTTT.

This chain joins TRBV30 and TRBJ2-5; D not certain. Per germline, CDR1 GTSNPN and CDR2 SVGIG (reference sequence). This CDR3 has 13 amino acids. V lost 3 bases and J 5 bases, leaving 13 bases between the germline ends. The CDR3: CAWRRSTFETQYF. The CDR3 DNA is TGTGCCTGGAGGAGGTCCACCTTTGAGACCCAGTACTTC.

Points on this clone: Other nucleotide sequences from this sample produce the same CDR3. The chain recombines TRBV5-1 with TRBJ1-1; D not resolved. From germline, CDR1 is SGHRS and CDR2 YFSETQ. V was clipped by 0 bases and J by 5 bases, with 11 bases between them. The CDR3 totals 14 residues. CDR3 bases: TGCGCCAGCAGCTTGGCTCGGGGTAGGACTGAAGCTTTCTTT. This encodes CASSLARGRTEAFF.

The V and J genes are TRBV11-2 and TRBJ2-7; the match to TRBD1 covers 8 bases. The ends lost 4 bases at V and 0 bases at J; junction bases unmatched: 14. CDR3 length equals 18 residues. Germline V gene data show CDR1 as SGHAT and CDR2 as FQNNGV. CDR3 DNA sequence: TGTGCCAGCAGCTCCTATCGGGACAGGCTGGAACACTCCTACGAGCAGTACTTC. It encodes CASSSYRDRLEHSYEQYF.

This clone was observed a single time. V and J are TRBV6-5 and TRBJ1-2; D possibly corresponds to TRBD1 (6 bases). This CDR3 region has 14 residues. The germline V and J ends were trimmed by 7 bases and 6 bases, with 18 bases remaining between them. CDR1 is MNHEY and CDR2 is SVGAGI in the germline V gene. The CDR3 coding sequence is TGTGCCAGCACCAAGACGTGGACAGTTCATGGCTACACCTTC. Its translation is CASTKTWTVHGYTF.

V and J are TRBV7-2 and TRBJ1-1, with D perhaps matching TRBD1 (5 bases). CDR3 length: 15 amino acids. Deletions cut 1 base from V and 0 bases from J, with 9 bases between. Germline V gene sequence: CDR1 SGHTA, CDR2 FQGNSA. The CDR3 loop reads CASSLVRGLNTEAFF. The CDR3 bases are TGTGCCAGCAGCTTAGTTAGGGGATTGAACACTGAAGCTTTCTTT.

V and J are TRBV7-9 and TRBJ1-2; 7 nucleotides line up with TRBD1. CDR1 and CDR2 (germline): SEHNR, FQNEAQ (reference sequence). The CDR3 contains 15 residues. With 5 bases clipped from V and 0 bases from J, the junction kept 6 bases outside the gene matches. The CDR3 DNA follows: TGTGCCAGCAGCCGTCACAGGGGTACTAACTATGGCTACACCTTC. Translated: CASSRHRGTNYGYTF.

This chain connects TRBV7-9 to TRBJ2-2; no clear D gene. CDR1 is SEHNR and CDR2 is FQNEAQ in the germline V gene (reference sequence). Deletions cut 1 base from V and 5 bases from J, with 5 bases between. The CDR3 length is 13 residues. The CDR3 bases are TGTGCCAGCAGCTTAGGAGAGACCGGGGAGCTGTTTTTT. Protein product: CASSLGETGELFF. The full variable domain, with the rest looked up from reference TRBV7-9 and TRBJ2-2, is DTGVSQNPRHKITKRGQNVTFRCDPISEHNRLYWYRQTLGQGPEFLTYFQNEAQLEKSRLLSDRFSAERPKGSFSTLEIQRTEQGDSAMYLCASSLGETGELFFGEGSRLTVL.

The gene calls are TRBV7-2 and TRBJ1-6; D uncertain. V lost 3 bases to trimming and J lost 11 bases, with 8 bases between them. The CDR3 sequence is 12 residues long. CDR1 and CDR2 (germline): SGHTA, FQGNSA. Written as DNA, the CDR3 is TGTGCCAGCAGCTTCGGGATGCCACCCCTCCACTTT. It is translated as CASSFGMPPLHF.

The gene calls are TRBV9 and TRBJ2-1; 10 nucleotides align to TRBD2. Trimming removed 3 bases from V and 8 bases from J; junction bases left unmatched: 8. The germline CDR1 and CDR2 sequences are SGDLS and YYNGEE. The CDR3 spans 15 residues. The CDR3 coding sequence is TGTGCCAGCAGCGGAAGCGGGGGGGCCGGATATGAGCAGTTCTTC. Its translation is CASSGSGGAGYEQFF.

The rearrangement uses TRBV25-1 and TRBJ1-1; D is possibly TRBD1 (5 bases). The germline V gene has CDR1 MGHDK and CDR2 SYGVNS. Trimming took 5 bases from V and 6 from J, leaving 16 bases between them. CDR3 length equals 14 residues. Written as DNA, the CDR3 is TGTGCCAGCAGTACCCCCGGGGGAATTGCTGAAGCTTTCTTT. Protein sequence: CASSTPGGIAEAFF.

CDR3 bases: TGTGCCAGCAGCCCAGAACGGACAGGGGGATCCTACGAGCAGTACTTC. It is translated as CASSPERTGGSYEQYF. The gene calls are TRBV7-9 and TRBJ2-7, with 10 positions matching TRBD1. The CDR3 is made up of 16 amino acids. V lost 5 bases and J lost 1; bases outside the gene matches: 8. Germline CDR1 is SEHNR and CDR2 is FQNEAQ (reference sequence).

The chain has TRBV21-1 and TRBJ1-5. TRBV21-1 is a pseudogene. The CDR3 length is 15 residues. CDR3 nucleotide sequence: TGTGCCAGCAGCAGACGGACTCTCTTATGGCAGCCCCAGCATTTT. Translated, it gives CASSRRTLLWQPQHF.

V usage is TRBV5-1 and J usage is TRBJ2-2, with D maybe TRBD1 (6 bases). CDR1 and CDR2 (germline): SGHRS, YFSETQ. This CDR3 comprises 15 residues. Trimming stripped 0 bases from V and 4 bases from J, with 10 bases between. In DNA form, the CDR3 reads TGCGCCAGCAGCTTGGCCGAAGGGGGCACCGGGGAGCTGTTTTTT. Its translation: CASSLAEGGTGELFF.

The CDR3 DNA reads TGTGCCAGCAGCCAAGACGAATCGGACAGAGGTGTTTACGAGCAGTACTTC. Residues: CASSQDESDRGVYEQYF. This chain joins TRBV4-2 and TRBJ2-7; weak D call: TRBD1 (6 bases). The CDR3 totals 17 residues. Per germline, CDR1 LGHNA and CDR2 YNFKEQ. V was trimmed by 0 bases and J by 4 bases, leaving 19 bases between them.

The chain carries TRBV18 and TRBJ2-2; 13 bases match TRBD2. The CDR3 contains 17 residues. CDR1 and CDR2 from the germline V gene are KGHSH and LQKENI. The V gene end was trimmed by 3 bases and the J gene end by 4 bases; junction bases not matched to a gene: 5. The CDR3 DNA reads as TGTGCCAGCTCACCTGGGACTAGCGGGGCCTTCACCGGGGAGCTGTTTTTT. This codes for CASSPGTSGAFTGELFF.